One TCR beta chain is described in this entry. These data belong to a study of blood T cell repertoires in COVID-19. Study-wide background: There were acute and convalescent COVID-19 samples, and they came from the United States, Italy and Spain. T cells, B-cell-depleted T cells, or PBMCs supplied cDNA or gDNA.

As originally analysed: Reference gene primer amplification yielded estimated nucleated cell counts. Data came from immunoSEQ multiplex PCR; TCRdb stores just in-frame clones and leaves some out. V and J calls and clone size follow that table, whereas D and trimming were derived from the DNA. Seen here are hundreds of thousands of clones, 80% to 90% observed once, and the top ten hold 0.55% to 0.75%. Sequenced: peripheral blood. The sequence came from a man in his forties or fifties with acute or convalescent COVID-19.

CDR3 protein: CASSIASGVRGGYGYTF. As DNA, the CDR3 is TGTGCCAGTAGTATAGCCTCCGGAGTCCGGGGAGGTTATGGCTACACCTTC. The V and J genes are TRBV19 and TRBJ1-2; D remains ambiguous. V shed 1 base and J shed 5 bases, with 20 bases lying between them. Germline CDR1 and CDR2: LNHDA and SQIVND (reference sequence). The CDR3 runs to 17 residues.